The clone carrying this TCR beta chain was recorded many times. Its antigen remains unidentified. The sample originates from a study of T cells in Graves' hyperthyroidism and ophthalmopathy. Study-wide results and caveats: Blood also carried most thyroid clonotypes expanded above 0.001.

The length of the CDR3 is 15 residues. The V gene end was trimmed by 6 bases and the J gene end by 5 bases; junction bases not matched to a gene: 11. Germline CDR1 MDHEN, CDR2 SYDVKM. Clinical Activity Scores of at least 3, NOSPECS grades of at least 4 and durations under 3 months characterized ophthalmopathy patients. Orbital computed tomography, thyroid ultrasound, serum thyroxine and TRAb, and clinical symptoms together informed the diagnoses. TCR beta CDR3 regions were amplified from RNA transcripts. First-round RT-PCR targeting the TCR CDR3 was performed with the HTBI primer set. Each CDR3 protein gets one entry after TCRdb re-called the multiplex PCR reads with MiXCR. The sample includes some 350,000 distinct CDR3 sequences, 15% of them seen just once.

This chain connects TRBV28 to TRBJ2-5; TRBD1 matches at 8 bases. Sequenced input: blood. This clonotype originated in a woman aged 60 to 75 with Graves' ophthalmopathy. The CDR3 DNA reads TGTGCCAGCAGCCCCTTGGGGCAGGGGGCGGAGACCCAGTACTTC. Translated: CASSPLGQGAETQYF.